Below are 2 T cell receptor beta chains sequenced from a single sample in a study of T cell repertoires in cytomegalovirus infection (dated by TCRdb to between 2018 and 2021). TCRdb shows the sequencer as Illumina HiSeq 1500. TCRdb reanalyzed the raw reads on its own, using fastp at Q25 for trimming and MiXCR for clone calling, and kept in-frame beta chains. Rows merge per CDR3 protein into single entries with the most common DNA and genes. For this sample there are 900,000 to 950,000 distinct CDR3 sequences; roughly 30% appear just once. About an eighth of the sample is held by the ten biggest clonotypes. This specimen's treatment or condition label, per the study, means: in vitro stimulation with specific CMV peptide epitopes to enrich CMV-specific T cells. The antigens these receptors bind are not known. The specimen comprised cultured CD8+ T cells from PBMCs, sampled from culture after CMV antigen stimulation. The receptors originated from a human donor in good health (CMV status not recorded). Some clones in this sample may be carry-over from other donors' samples.

The V call is TRBV6-6, the J call TRBJ2-5, with a tentative D call TRBD2 (6 bases). This CDR3 has 14 amino acids. Looked up from germline, CDR1 is MNHNY and CDR2 is SVGAGI (reference sequence). V was cut by 6 bases and J by 2 bases, with 13 bases left in between. The CDR3: CASSQADYQETQYF. In DNA form, the CDR3 reads TGTGCCAGCAGCCAAGCGGACTATCAAGAGACCCAGTACTTC.

The rearrangement uses TRBV19 and TRBJ2-3; no clear D. The CDR3 loop spans 16 amino acids. CDR1 is LNHDA, CDR2 SQIVND, per germline (reference sequence). Between the trimmed V and J ends, which lost 6 bases and 2 bases, there was a span of 18 bases. For the CDR3, the DNA is TGTGCCAGTAGGACAAGGTATGAGCAACCCACAGATACGCAGTATTTT. This translates into CASRTRYEQPTDTQYF.